The TCR beta chain under discussion was sequenced for a study of spatial heterogeneity in lung cancer. Individually, TCR cDNA molecules were each labelled with a unique molecular identifier. Each CDR3 protein gets one entry after TCRdb re-called the 5' RACE reads with MiXCR. The sample has about 48,000 distinct CDR3 sequences, approximately 5.7% seen once; the top ten hold over 8.5%. This clonotype was observed many times. Specified time point: sample taken at primary tumor resection. TCRs were sequenced from unsorted whole RNA of tumor, nontumor lung or PBMC. V was clipped by 6 bases and J by 3 bases; unmatched bases: 2. CDR3 length equals 12 residues.

This receptor was taken from a male donor with early-stage non-small cell lung cancer. This sequence joins TRBV12-3 or TRBV12-4 and TRBJ2-7, with 7 bases that match TRBD1. Sequenced material: PBMCs, taken at surgery. The CDR3 is CASSTGVYEQYF. The DNA for the CDR3 is TGTGCCAGCAGCACAGGGGTCTACGAGCAGTACTTC.